These T cell receptor beta chains were read from a single sample in a study of long-term antiretroviral therapy in people with HIV. Generated by immunoSEQ multiplex PCR, the TCRdb table keeps only in-frame clones and is missing some. The sample lists around 26,000 clones, 90% to 95% occurring once. Here the sequenced sample was unsorted PBMCs, taken 7.6 years after starting antiretroviral therapy. Every receptor here comes from a woman in her thirties or forties with HIV. The CDR3 runs from the conserved cysteine through the conserved F or W. Each record gives: V gene, J gene, D gene, CDR3 protein. D genes are given only for firm matches.

V: TRBV10-3; J: TRBJ2-5; D: -; CDR3: CAISESQETQYF
V: TRBV2; J: TRBJ1-1; D: TRBD1; CDR3: CASFRDSAVMNTEAFF
V: TRBV19; J: TRBJ2-2; D: TRBD1; CDR3: CASSIRQGFVGELFF
V: TRBV6-5; J: TRBJ1-1; D: TRBD1; CDR3: CATQDRGRTEAFF
V: TRBV30; J: TRBJ1-3; D: TRBD1; CDR3: CAWSRAGAGGSGNTIYF
V: TRBV25-1; J: TRBJ2-1; D: TRBD1; CDR3: CASTQGVQGQFF
V: TRBV19; J: TRBJ1-2; D: -; CDR3: CASSRDLTAANYGYTF
V: TRBV7-9; J: TRBJ2-1; D: TRBD2; CDR3: CASSLRGGTYNEQFF
V: TRBV9; J: TRBJ2-7; D: -; CDR3: CASSVGATWGSYEQYF
V: TRBV19; J: TRBJ1-2; D: -; CDR3: CASNREFYGYTF
V: TRBV2; J: TRBJ2-1; D: -; CDR3: CASSLTGNEQFF
V: TRBV29-1; J: TRBJ2-2; D: -; CDR3: CSGSIMGTGELFF
V: TRBV27; J: TRBJ2-1; D: TRBD1; CDR3: CASSLGQSYNEQFF
V: TRBV10-2; J: TRBJ1-1; D: -; CDR3: CASSESSGVGNTEAFF
V: TRBV7-9; J: TRBJ2-2; D: TRBD2; CDR3: CASSSLGRGGSTGELFF
V: TRBV30; J: TRBJ1-4; D: -; CDR3: CAWSEGHPGEKLFF
V: TRBV30; J: TRBJ2-7; D: -; CDR3: CAWSRLPAYEQYF
V: TRBV25-1; J: TRBJ1-2; D: TRBD1; CDR3: CASSGTGGLANYGYTF
V: TRBV19; J: TRBJ1-5; D: -; CDR3: CASSIADLSTNQPQHF
V: TRBV30; J: TRBJ2-4; D: -; CDR3: CAWNAGGKNIQYF
V: TRBV5-4; J: TRBJ2-7; D: TRBD1; CDR3: CASSLTGVNEQYF
V: TRBV7-2; J: TRBJ2-5; D: -; CDR3: CASGVYQETQYF
V: TRBV19; J: TRBJ2-6; D: -; CDR3: CACGRTSGANVLTF
V: TRBV7-2; J: TRBJ1-3; D: -; CDR3: CASSLANGWAGNTIYF
V: TRBV4-3; J: TRBJ1-2; D: TRBD1; CDR3: CASSQAGQGAHRYGYTF
V: TRBV5-4; J: TRBJ1-1; D: -; CDR3: CASRSTPSGAEAFF
V: TRBV4-1; J: TRBJ2-1; D: TRBD2; CDR3: CASSQERLAGGGRLDEQFF
V: TRBV7-2; J: TRBJ1-1; D: -; CDR3: CASSLVTSEAFF
V: TRBV5-1; J: TRBJ1-1; D: -; CDR3: CASSFDSTDTEAFF
V: TRBV15; J: TRBJ2-1; D: -; CDR3: CATSRDFSDEQFF
V: TRBV29-1; J: TRBJ2-2; D: -; CDR3: CSVERNTGELFF
V: TRBV20-1; J: TRBJ1-1; D: -; CDR3: CSAPSNTEAFF
V: TRBV6-1; J: TRBJ1-5; D: -; CDR3: CASSERAANQPQHF
V: TRBV5-6; J: TRBJ2-3; D: TRBD2; CDR3: CASSLGPSGVITGADTQYF
V: TRBV5-1; J: TRBJ2-5; D: -; CDR3: CASSLAPGFQETQYF
V: TRBV7-3; J: TRBJ2-2; D: TRBD2; CDR3: CASSREPGGFGELFF
V: TRBV27; J: TRBJ1-2; D: -; CDR3: CASSFEGFFGYTF
V: TRBV5-6; J: TRBJ2-7; D: -; CDR3: CASSFWGAHEQYF
V: TRBV7-2; J: TRBJ2-7; D: -; CDR3: CASSLDYNSYEQYF
V: TRBV6-1; J: TRBJ2-5; D: TRBD2; CDR3: CAVGSGGKETQYF
V: TRBV2; J: TRBJ1-2; D: -; CDR3: CASSETGLANYGYTF
V: TRBV27; J: TRBJ1-1; D: -; CDR3: CASSFREGTEAFF
V: TRBV25-1; J: TRBJ2-3; D: -; CDR3: CASNPLGTLSTDTQYF
V: TRBV7-2; J: TRBJ1-2; D: TRBD1; CDR3: CASSHDRGNGYTF
V: TRBV7-2; J: TRBJ2-7; D: -; CDR3: CASSLASGPYEQYF
V: TRBV5-1; J: TRBJ2-7; D: -; CDR3: CASSLDSVYEQYF
V: TRBV6-5; J: TRBJ1-1; D: -; CDR3: CASTSGHTNTEAFF
V: TRBV2; J: TRBJ1-5; D: -; CDR3: CASHSGRGNQPQHF
V: TRBV6-5; J: TRBJ1-5; D: -; CDR3: CASSYLARF
V: TRBV7-5; J: TRBJ1-2; D: -; CDR3: CARSLQGSNYGYTF
V: TRBV11-2; J: TRBJ1-2; D: -; CDR3: CASSPRPRVRQTVGYTF
V: TRBV4-3; J: TRBJ1-4; D: -; CDR3: CASSQGPGTHDEKLFF
V: TRBV27; J: TRBJ1-1; D: -; CDR3: CASSFGHNAEAFF
V: TRBV5-6; J: TRBJ2-3; D: -; CDR3: CASRLRGATRTDTQYF
V: TRBV25-1; J: TRBJ2-7; D: -; CDR3: CARGRNGYGYEQYF
V: TRBV29-1; J: TRBJ1-1; D: -; CDR3: CSGGGLKNTEAFF
V: TRBV30; J: TRBJ1-1; D: TRBD1; CDR3: CAWRGQGSNTEAFF
V: TRBV18; J: TRBJ2-7; D: -; CDR3: CASSPSQGGPYEQYF
V: TRBV5-8; J: TRBJ1-6; D: TRBD1; CDR3: CASSLGQGNSPLHF